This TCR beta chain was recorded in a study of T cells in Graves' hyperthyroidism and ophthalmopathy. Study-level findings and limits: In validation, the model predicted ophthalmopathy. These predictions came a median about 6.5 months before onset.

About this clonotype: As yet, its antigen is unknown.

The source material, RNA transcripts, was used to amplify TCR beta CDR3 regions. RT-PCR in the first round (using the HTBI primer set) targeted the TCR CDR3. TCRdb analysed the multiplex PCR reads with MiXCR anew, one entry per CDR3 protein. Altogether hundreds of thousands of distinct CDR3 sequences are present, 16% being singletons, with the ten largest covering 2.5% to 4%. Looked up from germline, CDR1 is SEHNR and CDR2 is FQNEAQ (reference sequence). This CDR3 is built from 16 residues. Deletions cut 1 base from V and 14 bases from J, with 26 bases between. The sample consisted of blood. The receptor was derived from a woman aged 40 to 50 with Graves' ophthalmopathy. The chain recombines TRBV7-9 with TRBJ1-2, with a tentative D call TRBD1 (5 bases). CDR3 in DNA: TGTGCCAGCAGCTTAGGGGCTGCTAGGGGATCGACGGGGAAAACCTTC. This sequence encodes CASSLGAARGSTGKTF.